Listed below are T cell receptor beta chains from one sample, sequenced in a study of cytomegalovirus exposure and HLA in healthy donors. Sequencing was performed with immunoSEQ multiplex PCR; in TCRdb, only in-frame clones are kept and a portion is missing. In the table there are approximately 180,000 clones, approximately 85% of which are singletons. The sequencing sample was made of PBMCs. The receptors here all came from a woman aged 18-29 years in good health and CMV-seronegative. Both conserved end residues are part of each CDR3. A D gene is named only where the DNA matches it firmly. Clone size, where shown, is once, few, many, or a class for clones that have expanded.

D gene,clone size,V gene,J gene,CDR3 DNA,CDR3 protein
TRBD1,NA,TRBV19,TRBJ2-2,TGTGCCAGTAGTATAAGGGGCAGGGGGAATAGCGGGGAGCTGTTTTTT,CASSIRGRGNSGELFF
TRBD1,NA,TRBV5-1,TRBJ2-3,TGCGCCAGCAGCTCACACCTCAGGGGGCCAGAGGCAGATACGCAGTATTTT,CASSSHLRGPEADTQYF
NA,NA,TRBV27,TRBJ2-5,TGTGCCAGCAGTTTATCACCAGGAAAAGAGACCCAGTACTTC,CASSLSPGKETQYF
NA,NA,TRBV15,TRBJ2-7,TGTGCCACCAGCAGAGGACGGGGGTCAGCCTACGAGCAGTACTTC,CATSRGRGSAYEQYF
NA,once,TRBV5-4,TRBJ2-5,TGTGCCAGCAGTCTTGTCGCGGGAAGAGAGACCCAGTACTTC,CASSLVAGRETQYF
NA,NA,TRBV15,TRBJ1-5,TGTGCCACCAGCAGAGATACCCCACAGGGTATAGTGGGGAGCAATCAGCCCCAGCATTTT,CATSRDTPQGIVGSNQPQHF
NA,NA,TRBV2,TRBJ1-2,TGTGCCAGCAGGGCCCTCTATGGCTACACCTTC,CASRALYGYTF
TRBD1,NA,TRBV5-4,TRBJ1-1,TGTGCCAGCAGCCGCCCTGACCAGGGGGCGAACACTGAAGCTTTCTTT,CASSRPDQGANTEAFF
NA,NA,TRBV5-6,TRBJ1-3,TGTGCCAGCAGCCCTCCCCCCCTCTCTGGAAACACCATATATTTT,CASSPPPLSGNTIYF
NA,few,TRBV6-1,TRBJ1-1,TGTGCCAGCAGTGAAGGGGAAGGGGAAACGAACACTGAAGCTTTCTTT,CASSEGEGETNTEAFF
TRBD2,NA,TRBV2,TRBJ2-1,TGTGCCAGCAGTGCTAGCGGGAGGGCTGCTGAGCAGTTCTTC,CASSASGRAAEQFF
NA,NA,TRBV19,TRBJ2-7,TGTGCCAGTAGTGCCCTAGGGACTGGCCTAGAGCAGTACTTC,CASSALGTGLEQYF
TRBD1,NA,TRBV7-9,TRBJ2-6,TGTGCCAGCAGCTCCGACAGGGCTACACTCTCTGGGGCCAACGTCCTGACTTTC,CASSSDRATLSGANVLTF
TRBD2,NA,TRBV30,TRBJ2-3,TGTGCCTGGGAACTAGCGCGCACAGATACGCAGTATTTT,CAWELARTDTQYF
NA,NA,TRBV5-4,TRBJ1-1,TGTGCCAGCAGCCCCCGGGGGAGCCGATACACTGAAGCTTTCTTT,CASSPRGSRYTEAFF
NA,NA,TRBV9,TRBJ2-2,TGTGCCAGCGAATTTAGCGTAACCGGGGAGCTGTTTTTT,CASEFSVTGELFF
TRBD2,NA,TRBV11-2,TRBJ2-3,TGTGCCAGCAGCTTGGGGACTAGCGGGTCAACAGATACGCAGTATTTT,CASSLGTSGSTDTQYF
NA,NA,TRBV10-3,TRBJ2-2,TGTGCCATCAGTGAGTCGAGTCCGAACACCGGGGAGCTGTTTTTT,CAISESSPNTGELFF
TRBD1,NA,TRBV27,TRBJ1-2,TGTGCCAGCGGGGGGACAGACCTTTATGGCTACACCTTC,CASGGTDLYGYTF
TRBD2,NA,TRBV9,TRBJ2-1,TGTGCCAGCAGCGTCCGAGCGGGGGTAAACAATGAGCAGTTCTTC,CASSVRAGVNNEQFF